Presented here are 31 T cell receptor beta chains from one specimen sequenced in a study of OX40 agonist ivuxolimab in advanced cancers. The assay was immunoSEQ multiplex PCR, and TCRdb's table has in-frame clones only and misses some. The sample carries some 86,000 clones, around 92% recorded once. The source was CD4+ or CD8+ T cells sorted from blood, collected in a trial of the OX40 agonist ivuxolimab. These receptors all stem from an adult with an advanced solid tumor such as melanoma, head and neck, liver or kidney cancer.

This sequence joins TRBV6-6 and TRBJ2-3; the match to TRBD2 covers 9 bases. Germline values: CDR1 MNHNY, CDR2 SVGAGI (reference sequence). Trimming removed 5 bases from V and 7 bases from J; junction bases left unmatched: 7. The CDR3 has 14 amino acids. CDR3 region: CASSPGTSKHTQYF. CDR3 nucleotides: TGTGCCAGCAGTCCCGGGACTAGCAAGCATACGCAGTATTTT.

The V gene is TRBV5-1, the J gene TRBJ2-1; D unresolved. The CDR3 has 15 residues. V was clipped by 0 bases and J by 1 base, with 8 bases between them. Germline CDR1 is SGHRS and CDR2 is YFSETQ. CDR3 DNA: TGCGCCAGCAGCTTGGCGGTCGGATCCTACAATGAGCAGTTCTTC. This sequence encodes CASSLAVGSYNEQFF.

CDR3 coding DNA: TGTGCCAGCAGCCCCTCAGGGACCTACAATGAGCAGTTCTTC. Translated: CASSPSGTYNEQFF. The chain combines TRBV7-3 with TRBJ2-1, with D possibly being TRBD1 (5 bases). CDR1 and CDR2 (germline): SGHTA, FQGTGA. Trimming took off 5 bases at V and 2 bases at J, with 10 bases between the two ends. The CDR3 is 14 amino acids.

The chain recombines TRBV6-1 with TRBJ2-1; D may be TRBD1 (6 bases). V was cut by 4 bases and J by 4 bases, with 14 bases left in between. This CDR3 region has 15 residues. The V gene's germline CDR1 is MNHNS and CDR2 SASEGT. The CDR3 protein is CASSARDKQYNEQFF. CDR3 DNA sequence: TGTGCCAGCAGTGCCCGGGACAAGCAGTACAATGAGCAGTTCTTC.

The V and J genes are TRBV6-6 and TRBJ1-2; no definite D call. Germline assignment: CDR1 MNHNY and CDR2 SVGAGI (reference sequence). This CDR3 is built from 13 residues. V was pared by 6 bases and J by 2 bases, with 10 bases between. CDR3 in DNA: TGTGCCAGCAGGCCGGACGAGAACTATGGCTACACCTTC. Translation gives CASRPDENYGYTF.

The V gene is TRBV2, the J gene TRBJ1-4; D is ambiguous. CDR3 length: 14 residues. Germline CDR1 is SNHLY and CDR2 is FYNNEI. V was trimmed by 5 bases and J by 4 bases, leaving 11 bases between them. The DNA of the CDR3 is TGTGCCAGCAGTCCTGGACCGGTTAATGAAAAACTGTTTTTT. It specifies CASSPGPVNEKLFF.

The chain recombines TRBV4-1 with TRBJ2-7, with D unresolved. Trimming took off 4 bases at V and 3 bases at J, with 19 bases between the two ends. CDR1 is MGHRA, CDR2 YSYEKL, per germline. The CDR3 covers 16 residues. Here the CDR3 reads CASSPLFGQARYEQYF. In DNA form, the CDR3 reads TGCGCCAGCAGCCCGCTCTTTGGGCAGGCCCGCTACGAGCAGTACTTC.

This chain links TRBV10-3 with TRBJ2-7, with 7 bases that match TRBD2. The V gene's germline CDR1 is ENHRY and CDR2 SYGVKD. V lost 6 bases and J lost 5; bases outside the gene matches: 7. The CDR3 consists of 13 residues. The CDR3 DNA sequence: TGTGCCATCAGGGAGGGAGGGAAGGACGAGCAGTACTTC. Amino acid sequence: CAIREGGKDEQYF.

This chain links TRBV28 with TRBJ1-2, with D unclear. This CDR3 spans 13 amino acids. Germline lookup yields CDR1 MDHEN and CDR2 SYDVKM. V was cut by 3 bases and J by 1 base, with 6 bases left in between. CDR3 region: CASSLHLNYGYTF. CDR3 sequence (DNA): TGTGCCAGCAGTTTGCACCTTAACTATGGCTACACCTTC.

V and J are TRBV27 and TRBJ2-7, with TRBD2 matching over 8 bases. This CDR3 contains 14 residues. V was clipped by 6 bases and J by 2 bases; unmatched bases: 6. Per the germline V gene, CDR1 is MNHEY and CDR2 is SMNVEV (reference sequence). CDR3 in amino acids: CASRTSGGPYEQYF. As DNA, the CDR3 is TGTGCCAGCAGAACTAGCGGAGGTCCCTACGAGCAGTACTTC.

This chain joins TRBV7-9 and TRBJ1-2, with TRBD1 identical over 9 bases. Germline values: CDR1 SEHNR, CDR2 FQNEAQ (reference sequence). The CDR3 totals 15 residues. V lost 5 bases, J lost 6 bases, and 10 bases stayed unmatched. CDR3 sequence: CASSLTTGGQDGYTF. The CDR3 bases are TGTGCCAGCAGCCTTACGACAGGGGGACAGGATGGCTACACCTTC.

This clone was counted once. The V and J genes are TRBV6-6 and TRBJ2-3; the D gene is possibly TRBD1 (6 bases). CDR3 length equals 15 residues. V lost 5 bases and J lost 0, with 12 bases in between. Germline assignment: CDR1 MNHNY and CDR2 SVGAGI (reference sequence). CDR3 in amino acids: CASSPRDRSTDTQYF. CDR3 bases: TGTGCCAGCAGTCCCCGAGACAGGAGCACAGATACGCAGTATTTT.

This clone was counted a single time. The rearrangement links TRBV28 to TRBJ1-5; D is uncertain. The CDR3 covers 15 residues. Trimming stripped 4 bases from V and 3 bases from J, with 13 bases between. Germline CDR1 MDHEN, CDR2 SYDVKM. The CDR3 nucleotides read TGTGCCAGCAGTTCCTTGACATCGACCAATCAGCCCCAGCATTTT. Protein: CASSSLTSTNQPQHF.

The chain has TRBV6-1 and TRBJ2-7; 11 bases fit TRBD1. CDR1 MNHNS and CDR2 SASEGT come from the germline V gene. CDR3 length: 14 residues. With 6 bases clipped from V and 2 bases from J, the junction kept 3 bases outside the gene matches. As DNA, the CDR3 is TGTGCCAGCAGGAAGGGACAGGGGGCCTACGAGCAGTACTTC. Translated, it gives CASRKGQGAYEQYF.

The CDR3 bases are TGTGCCAGCAGCCAGTTTGCGACCCAGTACTTC. It specifies CASSQFATQYF. The chain joins TRBV9 to TRBJ2-5; D not resolved. This CDR3 has 11 amino acids. CDR1 and CDR2 from the germline V gene are SGDLS and YYNGEE. V lost 4 bases and J 7 bases, leaving 8 bases between the germline ends.

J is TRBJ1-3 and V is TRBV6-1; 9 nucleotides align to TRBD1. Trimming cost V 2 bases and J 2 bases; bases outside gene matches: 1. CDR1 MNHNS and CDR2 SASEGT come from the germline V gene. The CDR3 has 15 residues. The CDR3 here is CASSEWDRAGNTIYF. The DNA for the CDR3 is TGTGCCAGCAGTGAATGGGACAGGGCTGGAAACACCATATATTTT.

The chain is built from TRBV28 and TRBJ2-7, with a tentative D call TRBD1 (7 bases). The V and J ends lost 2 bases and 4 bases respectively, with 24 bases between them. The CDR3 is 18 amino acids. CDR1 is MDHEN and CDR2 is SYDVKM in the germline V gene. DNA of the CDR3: TGTGCCAGCAGTTTAGGAAGGGAGACAGGGAGGAAGAGGTACGAGCAGTACTTC. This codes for CASSLGRETGRKRYEQYF.

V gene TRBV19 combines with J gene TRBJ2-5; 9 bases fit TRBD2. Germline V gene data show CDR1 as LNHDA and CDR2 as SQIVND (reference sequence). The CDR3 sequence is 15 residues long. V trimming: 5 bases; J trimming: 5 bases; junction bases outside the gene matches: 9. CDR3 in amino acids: CASSPIAGAKETQYF. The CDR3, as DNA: TGTGCCAGTAGTCCTATAGCGGGGGCCAAGGAGACCCAGTACTTC.

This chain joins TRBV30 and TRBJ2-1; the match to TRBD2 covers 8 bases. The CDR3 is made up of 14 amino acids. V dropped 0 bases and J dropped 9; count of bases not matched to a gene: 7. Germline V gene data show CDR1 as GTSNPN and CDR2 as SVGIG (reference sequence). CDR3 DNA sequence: TGTGCCTGGAGTGTACTCGACGGGAGGGGTGAGCAGTTCTTC. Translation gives CAWSVLDGRGEQFF. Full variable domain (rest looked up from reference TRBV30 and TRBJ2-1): SQTIHQWPATLVQPVGSPLSLECTVEGTSNPNLYWYRQAAGRGLQLLFYSVGIGQISSEVPQNLSASRPQDRQFILSSKKLLLSDSGFYLCAWSVLDGRGEQFFGPGTRLTVL.

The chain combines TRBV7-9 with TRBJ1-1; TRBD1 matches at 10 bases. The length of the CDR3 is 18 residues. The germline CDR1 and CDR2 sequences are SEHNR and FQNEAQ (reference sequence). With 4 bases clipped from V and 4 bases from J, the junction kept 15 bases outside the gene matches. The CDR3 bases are TGTGCCAGCAGCTCCAATCCCCGTCTCTGGACAGGGGGCACTGAAGCTTTCTTT. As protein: CASSSNPRLWTGGTEAFF.

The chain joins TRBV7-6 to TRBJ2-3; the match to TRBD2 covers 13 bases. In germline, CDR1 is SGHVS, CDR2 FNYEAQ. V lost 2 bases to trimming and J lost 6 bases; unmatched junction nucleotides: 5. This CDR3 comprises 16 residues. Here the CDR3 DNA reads TGTGCCAGCAGCTTATTACTAGCGGGAGGGCCGGATACGCAGTATTTT. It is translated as CASSLLLAGGPDTQYF. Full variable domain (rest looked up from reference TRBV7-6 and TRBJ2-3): GAGVSQSPRYKVTKRGQDVALRCDPISGHVSLYWYRQALGQGPEFLTYFNYEAQQDKSGLPNDRFSAERPEGSISTLTIQRTEQRDSAMYRCASSLLLAGGPDTQYFGPGTRLTVL.

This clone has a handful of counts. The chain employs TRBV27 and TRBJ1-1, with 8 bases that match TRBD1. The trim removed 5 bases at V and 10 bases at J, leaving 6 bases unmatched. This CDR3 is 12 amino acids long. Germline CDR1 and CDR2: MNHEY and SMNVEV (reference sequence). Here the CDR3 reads CASSRTGIGAFF. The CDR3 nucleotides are TGTGCCAGCAGTAGGACAGGGATAGGAGCTTTCTTT.

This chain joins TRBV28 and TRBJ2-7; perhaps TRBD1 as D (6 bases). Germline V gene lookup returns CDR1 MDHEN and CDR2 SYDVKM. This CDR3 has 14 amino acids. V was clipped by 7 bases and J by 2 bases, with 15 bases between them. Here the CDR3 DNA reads TGTGCCAGCAAGGGTCGGGACAAACCCTACGAGCAGTACTTC. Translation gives CASKGRDKPYEQYF.

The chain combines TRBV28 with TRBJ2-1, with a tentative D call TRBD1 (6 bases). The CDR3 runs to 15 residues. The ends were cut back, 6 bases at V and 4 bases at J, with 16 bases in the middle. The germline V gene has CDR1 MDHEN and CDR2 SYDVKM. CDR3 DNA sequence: TGTGCCAGCAGCCTCAGGGGCCCTTTTTACAATGAGCAGTTCTTC. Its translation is CASSLRGPFYNEQFF.

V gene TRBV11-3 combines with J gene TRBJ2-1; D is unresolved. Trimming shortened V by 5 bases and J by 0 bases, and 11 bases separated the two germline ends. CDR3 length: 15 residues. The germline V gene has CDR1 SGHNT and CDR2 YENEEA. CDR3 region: CASSPGQISYNEQFF. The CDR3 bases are TGTGCCAGCAGCCCCGGCCAAATCTCCTACAATGAGCAGTTCTTC.

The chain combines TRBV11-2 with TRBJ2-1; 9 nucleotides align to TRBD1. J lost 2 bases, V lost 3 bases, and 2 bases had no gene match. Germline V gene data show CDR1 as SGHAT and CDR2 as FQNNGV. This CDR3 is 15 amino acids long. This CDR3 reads CASSLGQGTYNEQFF. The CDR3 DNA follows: TGTGCCAGCAGCTTGGGACAGGGAACCTACAATGAGCAGTTCTTC.

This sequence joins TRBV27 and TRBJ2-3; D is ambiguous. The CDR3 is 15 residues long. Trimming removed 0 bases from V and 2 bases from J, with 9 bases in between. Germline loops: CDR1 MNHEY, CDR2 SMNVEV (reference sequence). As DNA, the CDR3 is TGTGCCAGCAGTTTATCGTCACGGAACACAGATACGCAGTATTTT. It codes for CASSLSSRNTDTQYF.

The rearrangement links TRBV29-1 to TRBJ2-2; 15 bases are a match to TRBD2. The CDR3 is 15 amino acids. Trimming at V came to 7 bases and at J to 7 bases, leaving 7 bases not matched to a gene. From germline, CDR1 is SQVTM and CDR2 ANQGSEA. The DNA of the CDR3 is TGCAGCGGAGGACTAGCGGGAGGGCCAGGCGGGGAGCTGTTTTTT. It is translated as CSGGLAGGPGGELFF.

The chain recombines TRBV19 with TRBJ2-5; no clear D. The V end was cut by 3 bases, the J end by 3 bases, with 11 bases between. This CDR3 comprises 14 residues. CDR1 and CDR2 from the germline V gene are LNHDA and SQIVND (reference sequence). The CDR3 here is CASSIAVFEETQYF. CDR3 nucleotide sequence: TGTGCCAGTAGTATTGCGGTCTTCGAAGAGACCCAGTACTTC.

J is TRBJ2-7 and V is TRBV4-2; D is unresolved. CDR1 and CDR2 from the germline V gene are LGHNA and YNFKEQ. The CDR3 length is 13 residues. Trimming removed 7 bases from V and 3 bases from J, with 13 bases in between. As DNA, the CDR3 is TGTGCCAGCACATGGCATCCCGGCTACGAGCAGTACTTC. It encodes CASTWHPGYEQYF.

CDR3 amino acids: CASSIRFGEQYF. CDR3 in DNA: TGTGCCAGTAGTATTAGATTCGGCGAGCAGTACTTC. V and J are TRBV19 and TRBJ2-7; D unresolved. V lost 3 bases, J lost 6 bases, and 9 bases lay in between. The germline gives CDR1 LNHDA, CDR2 SQIVND (reference sequence). CDR3 length equals 12 residues.